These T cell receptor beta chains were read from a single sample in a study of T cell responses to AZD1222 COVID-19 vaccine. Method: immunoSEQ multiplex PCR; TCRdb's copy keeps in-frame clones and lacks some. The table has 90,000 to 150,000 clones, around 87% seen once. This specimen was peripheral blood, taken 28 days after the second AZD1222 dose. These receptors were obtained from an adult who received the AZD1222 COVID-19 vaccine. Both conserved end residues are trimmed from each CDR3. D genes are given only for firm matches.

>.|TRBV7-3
ASSLNFPGTQY
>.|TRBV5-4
ASSQSGGNTIY
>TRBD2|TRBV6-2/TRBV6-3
ASSYQSGGPDTDTQY
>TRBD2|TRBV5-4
ASSPRLAGNNEQF
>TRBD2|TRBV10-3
AISDNPRSGGITGELF
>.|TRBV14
ASSQLRFEGYT
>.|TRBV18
ASSPETLGLGVGYEQY
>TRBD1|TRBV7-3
ASGRRTGDGYT
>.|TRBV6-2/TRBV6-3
ASSYTDGQSS
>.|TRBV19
ASSLGGLGQPQH
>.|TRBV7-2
ASSQVGQGAGNTIY
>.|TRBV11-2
ASSFWGRNTGELF
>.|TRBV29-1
SVATANTEAF
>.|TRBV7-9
ASSPGTDVSSYEQY
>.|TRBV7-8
ASSSRGTTVGEQY
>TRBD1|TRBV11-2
ASSENRGVTGELF
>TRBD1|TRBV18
ASSPLTVGQSYGYT
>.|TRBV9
ASSGASNQPQH
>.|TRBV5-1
ASSLGGAVETQY
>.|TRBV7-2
ASSLLGDTGELF
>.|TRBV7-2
ASSLEQGNYEQY
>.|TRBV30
AWSVIGGYT
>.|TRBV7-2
ASSLRDEQY
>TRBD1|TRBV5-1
ASSFTGQNRETQY
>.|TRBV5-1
ASSSLYRDTNTGELF
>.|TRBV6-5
ASSQGGHIGEQF
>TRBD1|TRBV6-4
ASSQDRNYGYT
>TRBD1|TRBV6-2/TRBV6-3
ASSGTGGTEAF
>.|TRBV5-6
ASSKLNGGGGQPQH
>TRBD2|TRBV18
ASSPSSSGGPDTQY
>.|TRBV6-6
ASTGTLETQY
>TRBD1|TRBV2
ASRTGGVWTEAF
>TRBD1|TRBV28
ASTTGGPQPQH
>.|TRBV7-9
ASSSPFGTANTEAF
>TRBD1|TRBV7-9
ASSRDRGGNTEAF
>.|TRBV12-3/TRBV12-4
ASSQGSPLH
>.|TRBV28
ASSYPRGRGAF
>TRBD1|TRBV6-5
ASSYSEGGLNTEAF
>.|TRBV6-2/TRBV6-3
ASSYSRRSLEQF
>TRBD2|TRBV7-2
ASSSPRLAGGSSTDTQY
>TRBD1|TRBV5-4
ASSLDRGAPPPYNEQF
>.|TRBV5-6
ASSFSSTTKAF
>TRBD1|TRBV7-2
ASSPRTGNSPLH
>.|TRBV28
ASSLPGSYNEQF
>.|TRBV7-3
ASSLTRGVGTEAF